This T cell receptor (beta chain) was obtained from a study of T cells in Graves' hyperthyroidism and ophthalmopathy. Germline assignment: CDR1 LGHDT and CDR2 YNNKEL (reference sequence). V lost 4 bases, J lost 3 bases, and 10 bases lay in between. CDR3 length equals 14 residues. From RNA transcripts, TCR beta CDR3 regions were amplified. HTBI primers were employed in a first-round RT-PCR of the TCR CDR3. TCRdb ran MiXCR on the multiplex PCR reads and lists one entry per CDR3 protein. The data hold 400,000 to 550,000 distinct CDR3 sequences, with around 24% observed a single time. This clonotype was seen only a few times. The diagnoses drew upon clinical symptoms, serum thyroxine and TRAb, thyroid ultrasound and orbital computed tomography. Using about 10 ml of fresh peripheral blood, PBMCs were prepared.

The J gene is TRBJ1-3, the V gene TRBV3-1; possibly TRBD1 for D (5 bases). Material for sequencing was blood. This TCR was sampled from a woman between 25 and 40 years old with Graves' ophthalmopathy. CDR3 sequence (DNA): TGTGCCAGCAGCCTCGGGGGTATTGGAAACACCATATATTTT. This encodes CASSLGGIGNTIYF.